This T cell receptor beta chain was identified during a study of T cells in Graves' hyperthyroidism and ophthalmopathy. Background on the study: Staff took peripheral blood when the initial diagnosis was made, before any treatment began.

Under 3 months was the duration of disease in ophthalmopathy patients, who also had a Clinical Activity Score of at least 3 and a NOSPECS grade of at least 4. Regions amplified from RNA transcripts were the TCR beta CDR3 regions. First-round RT-PCR targeting the TCR CDR3 was performed with the HTBI primer set. Each CDR3 protein is one row after TCRdb ran MiXCR on the multiplex PCR reads. The sample records 490,000 or so distinct CDR3 sequences, 20% to 25% being singletons. Regarding the study as a whole: Peripheral blood also featured most of the thyroid clonotypes expanded above 0.001.

V lost 4 bases to trimming and J lost 6 bases; unmatched junction nucleotides: 13. This CDR3 has 17 amino acids. Germline-derived CDR1 and CDR2 are SGHRS and YFSETQ. Only a few counts were recorded for this clonotype. What it recognizes is unknown. Sequenced sample: blood. The V gene is TRBV5-1, the J gene TRBJ2-2, with TRBD2 matching over 9 bases. This clonotype originated in a woman in her 70s with Graves' ophthalmopathy. Written as DNA, the CDR3 is TGCGCCAGCAGCGTTTTTTCGCAGCGGGAGGTTTCCGGGGAGCTGTTTTTT. Its translation is CASSVFSQREVSGELFF. Full variable domain (rest looked up from reference TRBV5-1 and TRBJ2-2): KAGVTQTPRYLIKTRGQQVTLSCSPISGHRSVSWYQQTPGQGLQFLFEYFSETQRNKGNFPGRFSGRQFSNSRSEMNVSTLELGDSALYLCASSVFSQREVSGELFFGEGSRLTVL.